These 7 T cell receptor beta chains originate from one sample sequenced in a study of T cell responses to AZD1222 COVID-19 vaccine. Profiled with immunoSEQ multiplex PCR; TCRdb holds only in-frame clones, not every one. Among roughly 140,000 clones, 93% were seen once, and the ten largest hold roughly 2%. Here the sequenced sample was peripheral blood, taken on day 0 of AZD1222 vaccination. All receptors come from an adult in good health.

This chain connects TRBV11-1 to TRBJ1-1, with 11 bases matching TRBD1. V dropped 7 bases and J dropped 3; count of bases not matched to a gene: 7. CDR3 length: 15 amino acids. Germline V gene data show CDR1 as SGHAT and CDR2 as FQDESV (reference sequence). This chain's CDR3 is CASTNPGQGDTEAFF. The CDR3 DNA is TGTGCCAGCACCAACCCGGGACAGGGGGACACTGAAGCTTTCTTT.

The V gene is TRBV9, the J gene TRBJ1-5; D remains ambiguous. The length of the CDR3 is 14 residues. CDR1 and CDR2 from the germline V gene are SGDLS and YYNGEE. V gave up 0 bases and J gave up 6 bases, with 10 bases separating them. In nucleotides, the CDR3 is TGTGCCAGCAGCGTAGCAGTTCGAGGTCAGCCCCAGCATTTT. Protein: CASSVAVRGQPQHF.

This chain links TRBV3-1 (or the pseudogene TRBV3-2) with TRBJ2-4, with 12 bases that match TRBD2. Trimming took 1 base from V and 7 from J; bases not matched to a gene: 8. The CDR3 is 17 residues long. Germline V lookup: CDR1 LGHDT, CDR2 YNNKEL (reference sequence). The CDR3 region is CASSQALTTSGSNIQYF. CDR3 nucleotides: TGTGCCAGCAGCCAAGCGTTGACGACTAGCGGGAGCAACATTCAGTACTTC.

The chain combines TRBV5-1 with TRBJ1-1; D not resolved. V gave up 0 bases and J gave up 3 bases, with 15 bases separating them. The germline V gene encodes CDR1 SGHRS and CDR2 YFSETQ. This CDR3 contains 16 residues. The CDR3 protein is CASSLEDSRWDTEAFF. The CDR3 DNA follows: TGCGCCAGCAGCTTGGAGGACTCACGATGGGACACTGAAGCTTTCTTT.

The chain's CDR3 is CASSRDSVSGNTIYF. The DNA for the CDR3 is TGCGCCAGCAGCAGGGACAGCGTCTCTGGAAACACCATATATTTT. The J gene is TRBJ1-3, the V gene TRBV5-1; TRBD1 agrees at 7 bases. The CDR3 has 15 residues. Looked up from germline, CDR1 is SGHRS and CDR2 is YFSETQ. The junction had 4 bases not matched to a gene; V was cut back by 4 bases and J by 0 bases.

As concerns this clone: Its ends do not fully match the called genes, so a read error is possible. The chain uses TRBV5-1 and TRBJ2-5, with TRBD1 identical over 11 bases. Germline loops: CDR1 SGHRS, CDR2 YFSETQ. The CDR3 runs 14 residues. Here the CDR3 reads CASRLDRGLETQYF. CDR3 coding DNA: TGCGCCAGCAGATTGGACAGGGGGCTCGAGACCCAGTACTTC.

The chain has TRBV19 and TRBJ1-5; 7 nucleotides line up with TRBD1. Germline V lookup: CDR1 LNHDA, CDR2 SQIVND (reference sequence). The ends lost 5 bases at V and 6 bases at J; junction bases unmatched: 7. CDR3 length equals 14 residues. CDR3 nucleotides: TGTGCCAGTAGTCCCCAGGGGGGTGGTCAGCCCCAGCATTTT. Its translation: CASSPQGGGQPQHF.